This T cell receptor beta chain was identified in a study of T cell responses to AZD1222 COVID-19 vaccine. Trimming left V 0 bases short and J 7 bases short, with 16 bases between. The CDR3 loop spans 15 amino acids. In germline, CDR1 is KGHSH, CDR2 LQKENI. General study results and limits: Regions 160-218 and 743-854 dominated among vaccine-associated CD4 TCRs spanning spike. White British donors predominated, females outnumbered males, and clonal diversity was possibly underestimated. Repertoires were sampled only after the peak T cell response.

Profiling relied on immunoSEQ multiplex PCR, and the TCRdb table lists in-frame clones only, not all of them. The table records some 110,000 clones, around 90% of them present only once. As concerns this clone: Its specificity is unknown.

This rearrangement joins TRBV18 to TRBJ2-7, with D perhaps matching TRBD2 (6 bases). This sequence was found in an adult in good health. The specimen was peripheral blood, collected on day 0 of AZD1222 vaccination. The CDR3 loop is CASSPPRRGSWEQYF. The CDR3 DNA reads TGTGCCAGCTCACCACCGCGGAGGGGCTCATGGGAGCAGTACTTC.